This TCR beta chain was captured by sequencing in a study of shared clonotypes between healthy human individuals. General study points: At large depth, rarefaction still showed sorted-subset sequencing to be incomplete.

The protocol was immunoSEQ multiplex PCR, while the TCRdb copy is restricted to in-frame clones and leaves out a portion. This sample has over a million clones; about 84% occur once, and the top ten carry 0.52%. V shed 5 bases and J 5 bases; nucleotides not matched to a gene: 6. This CDR3 comprises 13 residues. The germline V gene encodes CDR1 SGHNT and CDR2 YENEEA. Regarding this clone: Its cognate antigen is unknown.

Input material: memory CD4+ T cells from PBMCs. The subset here: CD45RA-negative fraction. The source of this sequence is a man younger than 30 in good health. Some clones in this sample may be carry-over from other donors' samples. The chain combines TRBV11-3 with TRBJ2-7, with 7 bases matching TRBD2. DNA for the CDR3: TGTGCCAGCAGCCCCTGGGGGGGGGACGAGCAGTACTTC. Amino acids: CASSPWGGDEQYF.